This TCR beta chain is drawn from a study of cytomegalovirus exposure and HLA in healthy donors. The study, taken as a whole, reports: According to reports, the classifier identified cytomegalovirus status with high specificity and sensitivity. The investigators catalogued about 170 TCR beta chains as cytomegalovirus-associated.

This CDR3 comprises 13 residues. V shed 1 base and J 4 bases; nucleotides not matched to a gene: 1. TCRdb's table, derived via immunoSEQ multiplex PCR, lists solely in-frame clones and lacks some. This table has about 160,000 clones, around nine tenths appearing once. On this clone: The antigen is unknown.

The donors were part of the validation cohort of over a hundred subjects. That cohort was separate from the first cohort, which comprised 670 or so subjects. The origin of this receptor is a young man in good health and CMV-seropositive. The sample comprised PBMCs. The chain employs TRBV5-3 and TRBJ1-2, with 7 bases fitting TRBD1. TRBV5-3 is classed as an ORF, of uncertain function. CDR3 amino acids: CARSLQGGYGYTF. The CDR3, as DNA: TGTGCCAGAAGCTTGCAGGGGGGCTATGGCTACACCTTC.